The TCR beta chain under discussion was sequenced for a study of post-analysis software for immune sequencing data. Notes on this clonotype: Its specificity is unknown.

Unique molecular identifiers were built into the TCR beta cDNA libraries. TCRdb reanalysed the PCR reads using MiXCR and keeps one entry per CDR3 protein. The sample carries around 200,000 distinct CDR3 sequences, roughly 30% recorded once. Study outcomes and limitations: Patients showed TRBV5-6, TRBV5-1 and TRBV20-1 among four to six TRBV segments more frequent than in controls.

Germline-derived CDR1 and CDR2 are SQVTM and ANQGSEA. There are 11 residues in the CDR3. Trimming shortened V by 4 bases and J by 7 bases, and 11 bases separated the two germline ends. This sequence originates from a girl between 2 and 17 years old with multiple sclerosis. The chain links TRBV29-1 to TRBJ2-7, with D possibly being TRBD2 (5 bases). The specimen was blood. CDR3 amino acids: CSVGSGEEQYF. Here the CDR3 DNA reads TGCAGCGTTGGTTCCGGGGAAGAGCAGTACTTC.